What follows are 27 T cell receptor beta chains derived from one specimen sequenced in a study of T cells in Graves' hyperthyroidism and ophthalmopathy. Authors of the study amplified TCR beta CDR3 regions from RNA transcripts. First-round RT-PCR of the TCR CDR3 relied on the HTBI primer set. Via MiXCR, TCRdb re-called the multiplex PCR reads, giving one row per CDR3 protein. The sample records roughly 420,000 distinct CDR3 sequences, 15% to 18% being singletons. Input material: blood. The source is a woman in her late teens or twenties with Graves' hyperthyroidism.

Many counts were recorded for this clonotype. The rearrangement links TRBV2 to TRBJ2-1; 11 bases line up with TRBD1. This CDR3 comprises 15 residues. V shed 9 bases, J shed 5 bases, and the junction held 9 bases outside the gene matches. Germline V CDR1 and CDR2: SNHLY, FYNNEI. The CDR3 spells CASAWPGQGDNEQFF. DNA of the CDR3: TGTGCCAGTGCTTGGCCGGGACAGGGGGACAATGAGCAGTTCTTC.

This clonotype was seen a few times. J is TRBJ2-7 and V is TRBV5-1; 9 positions match TRBD2. J was trimmed by 2 bases and V by 4 bases; bases with no gene match: 4. Per germline, CDR1 SGHRS and CDR2 YFSETQ. The CDR3 consists of 14 residues. CDR3 nucleotide sequence: TGCGCCAGCAGCCGCGGGAGGGAACCCTACGAGCAGTACTTC. Amino acid sequence: CASSRGREPYEQYF. The whole variable domain, remainder taken from reference TRBV5-1 and TRBJ2-7, is KAGVTQTPRYLIKTRGQQVTLSCSPISGHRSVSWYQQTPGQGLQFLFEYFSETQRNKGNFPGRFSGRQFSNSRSEMNVSTLELGDSALYLCASSRGREPYEQYFGPGTRLTVT.

The rearrangement joins TRBV19 to TRBJ1-1, with D unclear. Per the germline V gene, CDR1 is LNHDA and CDR2 is SQIVND (reference sequence). This CDR3 is built from 13 residues. V was trimmed by 7 bases and J by 1 base, leaving 10 bases between them. CDR3 coding DNA: TGTGCCAGTAACGGGGAGGGGAACACTGAAGCTTTCTTT. It specifies CASNGEGNTEAFF.

This clonotype was picked up many times. This chain links TRBV28 with TRBJ2-7, with 10 bases that match TRBD1. The germline gives CDR1 MDHEN, CDR2 SYDVKM. The CDR3 loop spans 15 amino acids. The J segment lost 5 bases and the V segment lost 4 bases, leaving 8 bases of the junction unmatched. CDR3 residues: CASSSSVGTGDEQYF. CDR3 DNA sequence: TGTGCCAGCAGTTCCTCCGTCGGGACAGGGGACGAGCAGTACTTC.

This clonotype was seen a handful of times. The chain carries TRBV7-2 and TRBJ2-1; a weak D match, TRBD1 (5 bases). Germline values: CDR1 SGHTA, CDR2 FQGNSA. V was trimmed by 5 bases and J by 2 bases, leaving 13 bases between them. The CDR3 contains 15 residues. CDR3: CASSPRQGAYNEQFF. The CDR3 DNA is TGTGCCAGCAGCCCGCGACAAGGGGCCTACAATGAGCAGTTCTTC.

This chain uses TRBV6-9 with TRBJ2-3; TRBD2 matches at 15 bases. The trim removed 4 bases at V and 4 bases at J, leaving 12 bases unmatched. CDR1 and CDR2 (germline): MNHGY, SVAAGI. The CDR3 is made up of 19 amino acids. CDR3 sequence (DNA): TGTGCCAGCAGTTCCCCGGGACTAGCGGGAGGAGGCCGTCCAGATACGCAGTATTTT. It encodes CASSSPGLAGGGRPDTQYF.

This clonotype was recorded at least ten times. This chain joins TRBV7-9 and TRBJ2-1; 8 bases are shared with TRBD2. The CDR3 consists of 17 residues. Trimming at V came to 5 bases and at J to 9 bases, leaving 18 bases not matched to a gene. CDR1 is SEHNR and CDR2 is FQNEAQ in the germline V gene (reference sequence). DNA for the CDR3: TGTGCCAGCAGCGGTTGGAAAGCGGGAGAAGTATACGGTGAGCAGTTCTTC. Its translation is CASSGWKAGEVYGEQFF.

This clonotype was observed many times. V gene TRBV20-1 combines with J gene TRBJ2-7; no clear D. Trimming left V 1 base short and J 2 bases short, with 3 bases between. The CDR3 has 11 residues. From germline, CDR1 is DFQATT and CDR2 SNEGSKA (reference sequence). The CDR3: CSARVPYEQYF. CDR3 nucleotides: TGCAGTGCTAGAGTCCCCTACGAGCAGTACTTC.

This clonotype has ten or more counts. The V call is TRBV2, the J call TRBJ2-5; possible D gene TRBD1, 6 bases. The CDR3 is 13 residues long. CDR1 SNHLY and CDR2 FYNNEI come from the germline V gene. Deletions cut 5 bases from V and 6 bases from J, with 13 bases between. CDR3 loop: CASSPGVSKTQYF. The CDR3 region has the DNA TGTGCCAGCAGTCCAGGGGTATCGAAGACCCAGTACTTC. The variable domain in full, completed from reference TRBV2 and TRBJ2-5, reads EPEVTQTPSHQVTQMGQEVILRCVPISNHLYFYWYRQILGQKVEFLVSFYNNEISEKSEIFDDQFSVERPDGSNFTLKIRSTKLEDSAMYFCASSPGVSKTQYFGPGTRLLVL.

This clonotype was observed many times. The chain uses TRBV6-4 and TRBJ2-3; the D gene is possibly TRBD2 (6 bases). Germline loops: CDR1 MRHNA, CDR2 SNTAGT. The CDR3 is made up of 15 amino acids. The germline V and J ends were trimmed by 5 bases and 0 bases, with 12 bases remaining between them. The CDR3 loop reads CASSSGTYSTDTQYF. In DNA, the CDR3 is TGTGCCAGCAGTTCCGGGACTTACAGCACAGATACGCAGTATTTT.

This clonotype was seen a handful of times. This chain connects TRBV28 to TRBJ1-2, with a tentative D call TRBD1 (6 bases). Trimming left V 2 bases short and J 8 bases short, with 18 bases between. This CDR3 contains 15 residues. CDR1 and CDR2 (germline): MDHEN, SYDVKM. This CDR3 reads CASSLEFRQDGGYTF. CDR3 nucleotides: TGTGCCAGCAGTTTAGAGTTCAGACAGGATGGGGGCTACACCTTC.

This clonotype was counted at least ten times. The chain links TRBV7-6 to TRBJ2-1; TRBD1 agrees at 9 bases. J gave up 3 bases and V 4 bases, and 7 bases lay outside the gene matches. Germline V gene sequence: CDR1 SGHVS, CDR2 FNYEAQ. This CDR3 has 16 amino acids. The CDR3 sequence: CASSSYRGPGYNEQFF. The CDR3 region has the DNA TGTGCCAGCAGCTCGTACAGGGGGCCTGGCTACAATGAGCAGTTCTTC.

In this sample, this clonotype turned up many times. The chain combines TRBV6-1 with TRBJ2-7; 7 bases are a match to TRBD1. The junction had 12 bases not matched to a gene; V was cut back by 9 bases and J by 1 base. The CDR3 sequence is 15 residues long. The germline gives CDR1 MNHNS, CDR2 SASEGT. The CDR3 region is CARKGAKLPSYEQYF. CDR3 DNA sequence: TGTGCCAGAAAGGGGGCCAAACTCCCTTCCTACGAGCAGTACTTC.

This clonotype was picked up many times. Here the CDR3 reads CASSLIVAGGPNEQFF. Written as DNA, the CDR3 is TGTGCCAGCAGCTTAATAGTAGCGGGAGGGCCCAATGAGCAGTTCTTC. This chain links TRBV7-9 with TRBJ2-1, with TRBD2 identical over 11 bases. V shed 2 bases, J shed 6 bases, and the junction held 6 bases outside the gene matches. Germline V gene sequence: CDR1 SEHNR, CDR2 FQNEAQ (reference sequence). The CDR3 is made up of 16 amino acids.

The V call is TRBV18, the J call TRBJ1-2, with 8 bases that match TRBD1. The CDR3 totals 16 residues. V gave up 8 bases and J gave up 4 bases; unmatched junction bases: 15. Germline V CDR1 and CDR2: KGHSH, LQKENI. The CDR3 DNA sequence: TGTGCCAGCACGACCGGGACAGGCCTAACTGTCTATGGCTACACCTTC. Protein product: CASTTGTGLTVYGYTF.

This clonotype has a count of ten or more. The rearrangement joins TRBV5-1 to TRBJ2-1; 11 bases align to TRBD2. This CDR3 has 15 residues. The trim removed 4 bases at V and 5 bases at J, leaving 5 bases unmatched. Germline assignment: CDR1 SGHRS and CDR2 YFSETQ. Here the CDR3 reads CASSLLAGADNEQFF. The CDR3 region has the DNA TGCGCCAGCAGCCTACTAGCGGGAGCTGACAATGAGCAGTTCTTC. The whole variable domain, remainder taken from reference TRBV5-1 and TRBJ2-1, is KAGVTQTPRYLIKTRGQQVTLSCSPISGHRSVSWYQQTPGQGLQFLFEYFSETQRNKGNFPGRFSGRQFSNSRSEMNVSTLELGDSALYLCASSLLAGADNEQFFGPGTRLTVL.

The V and J genes are TRBV5-1 and TRBJ2-1, with 13 bases aligning to TRBD2. V lost 4 bases, J lost 4 bases, and 2 bases stayed unmatched. Germline V gene lookup returns CDR1 SGHRS and CDR2 YFSETQ. The CDR3 has 15 amino acids. CDR3 in amino acids: CASSMGLAGYNEQFF. CDR3 DNA sequence: TGCGCCAGCAGCATGGGACTAGCGGGGTACAATGAGCAGTTCTTC.

This clonotype was detected many times. The V call is TRBV18, the J call TRBJ1-4; a weak D match, TRBD1 (5 bases). V gave up 3 bases and J gave up 8 bases, with 19 bases separating them. The CDR3 length is 16 residues. Germline V gives CDR1 KGHSH, CDR2 LQKENI. The CDR3 DNA is TGTGCCAGCTCACCGCCACCGGGACCGCCCCGGGAAAAACTGTTTTTT. This gives the protein CASSPPPGPPREKLFF.

Ten or more counts support this clonotype. The gene calls are TRBV11-3 and TRBJ2-5, with D perhaps matching TRBD2 (6 bases). Germline V gene sequence: CDR1 SGHNT, CDR2 YENEEA. Trimming took off 5 bases at V and 2 bases at J, with 9 bases between the two ends. The CDR3 extends over 13 amino acids. The CDR3 spells CASSRDLQETQYF. The CDR3 bases are TGTGCCAGCAGCAGGGACTTACAAGAGACCCAGTACTTC. Supplemented by reference TRBV11-3 and TRBJ2-5, the full variable domain reads EAGVVQSPRYKIIEKKQPVAFWCNPISGHNTLYWYLQNLGQGPELLIRYENEEAVDDSQLPKDRFSAERLKGVDSTLKIQPAELGDSAVYLCASSRDLQETQYFGPGTRLLVL.

At least ten counts were recorded for this clonotype. The rearrangement joins TRBV11-2 to TRBJ2-1; 8 bases are a match to TRBD1. J gave up 3 bases and V 0 bases, and 7 bases lay outside the gene matches. The CDR3 runs 17 residues. Germline values: CDR1 SGHAT, CDR2 FQNNGV. The CDR3 sequence is CASSLDDWTGLYNEQFF. As DNA, the CDR3 is TGTGCCAGCAGCTTAGATGACTGGACAGGGCTCTACAATGAGCAGTTCTTC.

Ten or more counts support this clonotype. V is TRBV7-9 and J is TRBJ2-7, with 11 bases aligning to TRBD2. The CDR3 covers 15 residues. Losses at the gene ends were 3 bases for V and 4 bases for J; bases not matched to a gene: 5. Germline-derived CDR1 and CDR2 are SEHNR and FQNEAQ (reference sequence). CDR3 nucleotide sequence: TGTGCCAGCAGCTTCTATAGCGGGAGGGGATACGAGCAGTACTTC. Translated, it gives CASSFYSGRGYEQYF. The full variable domain, its missing parts supplied by reference TRBV7-9 and TRBJ2-7, is DTGVSQNPRHKITKRGQNVTFRCDPISEHNRLYWYRQTLGQGPEFLTYFQNEAQLEKSRLLSDRFSAERPKGSFSTLEIQRTEQGDSAMYLCASSFYSGRGYEQYFGPGTRLTVT.

The genes are TRBV14 and TRBJ2-6; 9 bases are a match to TRBD1. The V and J ends lost 4 bases and 2 bases, in that order; junction bases with no gene match: 9. The CDR3 covers 18 residues. CDR1 and CDR2 (germline): SGHDN, FVKESK. The CDR3 sequence is CASSPAPGQGTGANVLTF. The CDR3 DNA reads TGTGCCAGCAGCCCAGCCCCGGGACAGGGTACTGGGGCCAACGTCCTGACTTTC.

This chain uses TRBV19 with TRBJ1-4, with 7 bases matching TRBD1. Trimming took 3 bases from V and 8 from J; bases not matched to a gene: 3. CDR1 is LNHDA and CDR2 is SQIVND in the germline V gene (reference sequence). The CDR3 consists of 13 residues. The CDR3 region has the DNA TGTGCCAGTAGTATCAGACAGGGCGAAAAACTGTTTTTT. Translated, it gives CASSIRQGEKLFF.

This clonotype was counted a few times. The rearrangement links TRBV5-5 to TRBJ2-5; 11 bases map to TRBD2. V was clipped by 7 bases and J by 2 bases; unmatched bases: 7. The CDR3 length is 15 residues. Germline CDR1 reads SGHKS; CDR2 reads YYEKEE (reference sequence). In nucleotides, the CDR3 is TGTGCCAGCGGCGCGGGACTAGCGGTTCAAGAGACCCAGTACTTC. Translation: CASGAGLAVQETQYF.

At least ten counts were recorded for this clonotype. The chain links TRBV29-1 to TRBJ1-3; a weak D match, TRBD1 (6 bases). The CDR3 has 16 residues. Germline assignment: CDR1 SQVTM and CDR2 ANQGSEA. V was cut by 1 base and J by 3 bases, with 16 bases left in between. CDR3 sequence reads: CSVEAIRGEHGNTIYF. The CDR3 DNA follows: TGCAGCGTTGAAGCTATCAGGGGCGAACATGGAAACACCATATATTTT.

This clonotype was observed many times. For the CDR3, the DNA is TGTGCCAGCAGCCACCGGGGGCCTGGGGCCAACGTCCTGACTTTC. It translates to CASSHRGPGANVLTF. The chain has TRBV3-1 and TRBJ2-6; D might be TRBD1 or TRBD2, each matching 6 bases. The CDR3 runs 15 residues. CDR1 is LGHDT and CDR2 is YNNKEL in the germline V gene (reference sequence). The V end was cut by 3 bases, the J end by 2 bases, with 8 bases between.

In its sample, this clonotype was seen many times. The chain combines TRBV11-1 with TRBJ2-7, with TRBD1 matching 9 bases. V was clipped by 5 bases and J by 6 bases; unmatched bases: 8. This CDR3 is 14 amino acids long. Germline V gene data show CDR1 as SGHAT and CDR2 as FQDESV (reference sequence). CDR3 sequence (DNA): TGTGCCAGCAGCCAACGACAGGGGGACGGCGAGCAGTACTTC. Protein: CASSQRQGDGEQYF.